Each of the 20 T cell receptor beta chains below was sequenced from the same sample in a study of T cell responses to AZD1222 COVID-19 vaccine. Generated by immunoSEQ multiplex PCR, the TCRdb table keeps only in-frame clones and is missing some. The sample records over 85,000 clones, 81% being singletons. Sequenced here: peripheral blood, sampled on day 0 of AZD1222 vaccination. The receptors stem from an adult in good health.

The gene calls are TRBV28 and TRBJ2-1; TRBD2 matches 7 bases. J lost 8 bases, V lost 6 bases, and 16 bases had no gene match. The CDR3 sequence is 16 residues long. CDR1 and CDR2 from the germline V gene are MDHEN and SYDVKM. The CDR3 bases are TGTGCCAGCAGCCGAATGGAGGGAGGGCCGAGGGATGAGCAGTTCTTC. Translating gives CASSRMEGGPRDEQFF.

The rearrangement links TRBV9 to TRBJ1-5; TRBD1 matches at 7 bases. CDR1 and CDR2 (germline): SGDLS, YYNGEE. This CDR3 is built from 15 residues. V lost 4 bases to trimming and J lost 1 base; unmatched junction nucleotides: 5. The CDR3 DNA is TGTGCCAGCAGCCCCGGGACAGACAGCAATCAGCCCCAGCATTTT. Translation: CASSPGTDSNQPQHF. The complete variable domain, with remaining parts taken from reference TRBV9 and TRBJ1-5, reads DSGVTQTPKHLITATGQRVTLRCSPRSGDLSVYWYQQSLDQGLQFLIQYYNGEERAKGNILERFSAQQFPDLHSELNLSSLELGDSALYFCASSPGTDSNQPQHFGDGTRLSIL.

The J gene is TRBJ1-6, the V gene TRBV18; perhaps TRBD1 as D (5 bases). The V end lost 6 bases, the J end lost 0 bases, and 9 bases lay between the germline ends. The germline gives CDR1 KGHSH, CDR2 LQKENI. This CDR3 has 15 amino acids. CDR3 loop: CASSAGSSYNSPLHF. The CDR3 DNA is TGTGCCAGCTCTGCAGGGAGCTCCTATAATTCACCCCTCCACTTT.

This sequence joins TRBV19 and TRBJ2-1; 7 positions agree with TRBD2. This CDR3 region has 12 residues. V lost 5 bases and J lost 9; bases outside the gene matches: 4. Germline V gene sequence: CDR1 LNHDA, CDR2 SQIVND (reference sequence). CDR3 coding DNA: TGTGCCAGTAGTCCCGTAGCGGGTGAGCAGTTCTTC. Translation: CASSPVAGEQFF.

The chain is built from TRBV14 and TRBJ2-2; D possibly corresponds to TRBD2 (5 bases). Germline lookup yields CDR1 SGHDN and CDR2 FVKESK. The CDR3 covers 17 residues. The V end was cut by 2 bases, the J end by 1 base, with 14 bases between. The CDR3 here is CASSQSLSGLNTGELFF. CDR3 DNA sequence: TGTGCCAGCAGCCAATCTCTCAGCGGATTGAACACCGGGGAGCTGTTTTTT.

The count of this clone is one. The V call is TRBV4-1, the J call TRBJ1-1; TRBD1 agrees at 9 bases. The J segment lost 1 base and the V segment lost 3 bases, leaving 6 bases of the junction unmatched. The CDR3 totals 16 residues. Germline V CDR1 and CDR2: MGHRA, YSYEKL. The CDR3 DNA reads as TGCGCCAGCAGCCAGATGGGACAGGGCAGGAACACTGAAGCTTTCTTT. It encodes CASSQMGQGRNTEAFF.

The rearrangement links TRBV28 to TRBJ1-3; tentatively, D is TRBD1 (6 bases). CDR3 length: 15 amino acids. Germline assignment: CDR1 MDHEN and CDR2 SYDVKM. V gave up 5 bases and J gave up 2 bases, with 13 bases separating them. The CDR3 DNA reads TGTGCCAGCAGTACAGGGATTTGGGCTGGAAACACCATATATTTT. Its translation is CASSTGIWAGNTIYF.

The chain couples TRBV19 to TRBJ2-3; unclear D gene. The CDR3 is made up of 11 amino acids. The V end lost 3 bases, the J end lost 6 bases, and 4 bases lay between the germline ends. Germline V lookup: CDR1 LNHDA, CDR2 SQIVND (reference sequence). CDR3 in amino acids: CASSIRDTQYF. CDR3 coding DNA: TGTGCCAGTAGTATCCGGGATACGCAGTATTTT. The full variable domain, rest sourced from reference TRBV19 and TRBJ2-3, is DGGITQSPKYLFRKEGQNVTLSCEQNLNHDAMYWYRQDPGQGLRLIYYSQIVNDFQKGDIAEGYSVSREKKESFPLTVTSAQKNPTAFYLCASSIRDTQYFGPGTRLTVL.

CDR3 nucleotide sequence: TGTGCCAGCAGCAGCTGGGACAGGGGTGAGACCCAGTACTTC. This encodes CASSSWDRGETQYF. The chain uses TRBV11-2 and TRBJ2-5; 10 positions agree with TRBD1. V shed 5 bases, J shed 5 bases, and the junction held 5 bases outside the gene matches. CDR1 and CDR2 from the germline V gene are SGHAT and FQNNGV. This CDR3 is built from 14 residues.

The V call is TRBV6-2 or TRBV6-3, the J call TRBJ2-1; 12 nucleotides align to TRBD1. This CDR3 is 15 amino acids long. In germline, CDR1 is MNHEY, CDR2 SVGEGT. Unmatched junction bases numbered 8, after V lost 5 bases and J lost 9 bases. The CDR3 region is CASSRIGTGGIEQFF. The CDR3, as DNA: TGTGCCAGCAGTCGGATCGGGACAGGGGGCATTGAGCAGTTCTTC.

The V and J genes are TRBV7-2 and TRBJ2-7; unclear D gene. Germline V gene sequence: CDR1 SGHTA, CDR2 FQGNSA. V was trimmed by 3 bases and J by 4 bases, leaving 7 bases between them. This CDR3 region has 12 residues. The CDR3 loop is CASSFAGYEQYF. CDR3 in DNA: TGTGCCAGCAGCTTCGCCGGTTACGAGCAGTACTTC.

V gene TRBV6-5 combines with J gene TRBJ2-1, with no clear D. Looked up from germline, CDR1 is MNHEY and CDR2 is SVGAGI. The CDR3 length is 15 residues. V was pared by 0 bases and J by 5 bases, with 11 bases between. The CDR3 region is CASSYSVLENNEQFF. The CDR3 DNA is TGTGCCAGCAGTTACTCGGTATTAGAAAACAATGAGCAGTTCTTC.

J is TRBJ2-5 and V is TRBV6-2 or TRBV6-3, with 12 bases identical to TRBD2. The trim removed 2 bases at V and 7 bases at J, leaving 8 bases unmatched. The germline gives CDR1 MNHEY, CDR2 SVGEGT. The CDR3 loop spans 16 amino acids. This chain's CDR3 is CASSYPGLAGSATQYF. The DNA of the CDR3 is TGTGCCAGCAGTTACCCAGGACTAGCGGGGTCCGCGACCCAGTACTTC.

The chain is built from TRBV4-3 and TRBJ1-5, with a tentative D call TRBD1 (5 bases). Germline V gene sequence: CDR1 LGHNA, CDR2 YSLEER. V gave up 0 bases and J gave up 6 bases, with 12 bases separating them. CDR3 size: 15 residues. In DNA form, the CDR3 reads TGCGCCAGCAGCCAAGACGTTGGGGGTCGTCAGCCCCAGCATTTT. Its protein is CASSQDVGGRQPQHF.

V gene TRBV19 combines with J gene TRBJ2-3; either TRBD1 or TRBD2 may fit D (5 bases each). The CDR3 has 13 residues. Germline CDR1 and CDR2: LNHDA and SQIVND (reference sequence). V lost 10 bases, J lost 4 bases, and 15 bases lay in between. This CDR3 is CAIPVGVPDTQYF. The CDR3 DNA reads TGTGCCATCCCCGTGGGGGTTCCAGATACGCAGTATTTT.

The chain couples TRBV11-2 to TRBJ2-3; 7 bases are shared with TRBD2. V was clipped by 5 bases and J by 6 bases; unmatched bases: 8. Germline values: CDR1 SGHAT, CDR2 FQNNGV. This CDR3 spans 14 amino acids. CDR3 sequence (DNA): TGTGCCAGCAGCCTCCGACTAGCCACGGATACGCAGTATTTT. Amino acids: CASSLRLATDTQYF.

This chain connects TRBV19 to TRBJ1-2; D gene uncertain. This CDR3 has 14 amino acids. V dropped 2 bases and J dropped 8 bases, with 15 bases sitting between them. Germline CDR1 reads LNHDA; CDR2 reads SQIVND (reference sequence). The CDR3 loop is CASSISPDLQGYTF. The CDR3 region has the DNA TGTGCCAGTAGTATATCCCCCGACCTGCAAGGCTACACCTTC.

V gene TRBV5-3 combines with J gene TRBJ1-5; unclear D gene. TRBV5-3 is reported as an ORF; its role is uncertain. CDR3 size: 14 residues. Trimming removed 7 bases from V and 7 bases from J, with 18 bases in between. The CDR3 DNA reads TGTGCCAGACCCCCGGGTGAGTGCACCCAGCCCCAGCATTTT. Translating it yields CARPPGECTQPQHF.

The chain recombines TRBV7-8 with TRBJ1-1, with 8 nucleotides matching TRBD1. After removal of 4 bases from V and 3 bases from J, the junction contained 10 bases not matched to a gene. In germline, CDR1 is SGHVS, CDR2 FQNEAQ. The CDR3 has 16 amino acids. As DNA, the CDR3 is TGTGCCAGCAGCTCTTCAGGACAGGGAAGTCACACTGAAGCTTTCTTT. It translates to CASSSSGQGSHTEAFF.

Details on this clone: Other DNA sequences in the sample encode the same CDR3. V is TRBV19 and J is TRBJ2-2; TRBD2 agrees at 8 bases. Unmatched junction bases numbered 10, after V lost 9 bases and J lost 1 base. Germline V gives CDR1 LNHDA, CDR2 SQIVND (reference sequence). CDR3 length: 16 amino acids. Written as DNA, the CDR3 is TGTGCCAGCAGGGGCGGCAGCGGGGGGAACACCGGGGAGCTGTTTTTT. Protein product: CASRGGSGGNTGELFF.